The 10 T cell receptor beta chains below were found in one sample sequenced in a study of beta chain features in type 1 diabetes. Expressed TCRB transcripts were sequenced because the entire RNA isolate underwent reverse transcription. The protocol was immunoSEQ multiplex PCR, while the TCRdb copy is restricted to in-frame clones and leaves out a portion. Of roughly 400,000 clones listed, about 14% were seen once; the top ten hold under 0.02%. The sample taken for sequencing was naive CD4+ T cells from blood. These receptors were obtained from a woman in her late teens or twenties in good health.

The rearrangement links TRBV28 to TRBJ2-7; D is ambiguous. The germline V gene encodes CDR1 MDHEN and CDR2 SYDVKM. Trimming stripped 3 bases from V and 5 bases from J, with 5 bases between. The CDR3 consists of 11 residues. CDR3 nucleotides: TGTGCCAGCAGTTTTGACAACGAGCAGTACTTC. Its protein is CASSFDNEQYF.

This clone has more than one count but fewer than ten. The rearrangement links TRBV15 to TRBJ2-3, with 14 bases identical to TRBD2. The V gene's germline CDR1 is LNHNV and CDR2 YYDKDF (reference sequence). This CDR3 spans 14 amino acids. Germline trimming cut 5 bases from V and 12 bases from J; bases unmatched to any gene: 7. The CDR3 is CATSGGLAGASQYF. The CDR3 DNA is TGTGCCACCAGCGGGGGACTAGCGGGAGCTTCTCAGTATTTT.

There are a few counts of this clone. V gene TRBV29-1 combines with J gene TRBJ2-7, with 10 nucleotides matching TRBD2. This CDR3 has 13 residues. The germline gives CDR1 SQVTM, CDR2 ANQGSEA. The junction had 3 bases not matched to a gene; V was cut back by 6 bases and J by 1 base. CDR3 protein: CSVLAGGSYEQYF. CDR3 coding DNA: TGCAGCGTCTTAGCGGGGGGTTCCTACGAGCAGTACTTC.

This clone was detected only a few times. The V gene is TRBV29-1, the J gene TRBJ1-2, with TRBD1 matching over 11 bases. V lost 4 bases and J lost 8; bases outside the gene matches: 3. The CDR3 extends over 12 amino acids. Germline V gene lookup returns CDR1 SQVTM and CDR2 ANQGSEA. The CDR3 sequence is CSVGTGGVGYTF. In DNA form, the CDR3 reads TGCAGCGTTGGGACAGGGGGCGTGGGCTACACCTTC. The variable domain in full, completed from reference TRBV29-1 and TRBJ1-2, reads SAVISQKPSRDICQRGTSLTIQCQVDSQVTMMFWYRQQPGQSLTLIATANQGSEATYESGFVIDKFPISRPNLTFSTLTVSNMSPEDSSIYLCSVGTGGVGYTFGSGTRLTVV.

The CDR3 DNA reads TGCGCCAGCAGCCCAGCAGGAGATACGCAGTATTTT. Translation: CASSPAGDTQYF. This chain joins TRBV5-1 and TRBJ2-3; no definite D call. Trimming took off 4 bases at V and 5 bases at J, with 8 bases between the two ends. Germline CDR1 reads SGHRS; CDR2 reads YFSETQ. The CDR3 has 12 residues. Using reference TRBV5-1 and TRBJ2-3 for the parts outside the CDR3, the full variable domain is KAGVTQTPRYLIKTRGQQVTLSCSPISGHRSVSWYQQTPGQGLQFLFEYFSETQRNKGNFPGRFSGRQFSNSRSEMNVSTLELGDSALYLCASSPAGDTQYFGPGTRLTVL.

This clone was seen a few times. The chain uses TRBV30 and TRBJ2-1, with 9 bases matching TRBD2. Germline trimming cut 4 bases from V and 3 bases from J; bases unmatched to any gene: 7. CDR3 size: 15 residues. The germline V gene encodes CDR1 GTSNPN and CDR2 SVGIG (reference sequence). In DNA, the CDR3 is TGTGCCTGGAATCCCAGCGGGAGGCTCTACAATGAGCAGTTCTTC. Protein product: CAWNPSGRLYNEQFF.

This clone was seen a few times. This rearrangement joins TRBV5-1 to TRBJ2-5, with D perhaps matching TRBD2 (5 bases). Deletions cut 0 bases from V and 5 bases from J, with 17 bases between. The CDR3 length is 16 residues. The germline gives CDR1 SGHRS, CDR2 YFSETQ. The CDR3 DNA sequence: TGCGCCAGCAGCTTGGGGGAGATCGGTATAAGGGAGACCCAGTACTTC. This codes for CASSLGEIGIRETQYF. The whole variable domain, remainder taken from reference TRBV5-1 and TRBJ2-5, is KAGVTQTPRYLIKTRGQQVTLSCSPISGHRSVSWYQQTPGQGLQFLFEYFSETQRNKGNFPGRFSGRQFSNSRSEMNVSTLELGDSALYLCASSLGEIGIRETQYFGPGTRLLVL.

V gene TRBV7-2 combines with J gene TRBJ2-7; the D gene is possibly TRBD2 (6 bases). V lost 5 bases and J lost 3, with 20 bases in between. The length of the CDR3 is 16 residues. Germline V gene lookup returns CDR1 SGHTA and CDR2 FQGNSA. As DNA, the CDR3 is TGTGCCAGCAGCCTTCCTGGGGGGAAGCCCCACTACGAGCAGTACTTC. Protein: CASSLPGGKPHYEQYF.

This clone appeared a few times. CDR3 region: CASTSGVYEQYF. The CDR3 DNA reads TGTGCCAGCACTTCGGGGGTATACGAGCAGTACTTC. The J gene is TRBJ2-7, the V gene TRBV28; perhaps TRBD2 as D (6 bases). Trimming removed 7 bases from V and 4 bases from J, with 11 bases in between. There are 12 residues in the CDR3. Germline-derived CDR1 and CDR2 are MDHEN and SYDVKM.

The chain couples TRBV14 to TRBJ2-7, with TRBD1 identical over 8 bases. The junction had 8 bases not matched to a gene; V was cut back by 0 bases and J by 4 bases. The CDR3 totals 16 residues. Germline CDR1 and CDR2: SGHDN and FVKESK. CDR3 bases: TGTGCCAGCAGCCAAGACCCGGGACAGGCGGTGTACGAGCAGTACTTC. This gives the protein CASSQDPGQAVYEQYF.